Each of the 12 T cell receptor beta chains below was sequenced from the same sample in a study of molecular identifiers for immune sequencing clone quantification (dated by TCRdb to about 2018). Library method: PCR. Sequencing was performed on an Illumina HiSeq 4000. TCRdb itself trimmed the public reads at Q25 with fastp, ran MiXCR and retained productive beta chains. CDR3 protein sequences are deduplicated, and each keeps its most common genes and DNA. For this sample the table gives some 88,000 distinct CDR3 sequences, of which around a fifth were detected only once. Of the sample, 1% to 1.2% is held by the ten largest clones. Sequencing was performed on naive CD8+ T cells from blood, with Jurkat cell RNA spiked in. The cell subset or site label for this specimen denotes: FACS-sorted CD8+CD4-CCR7+CD45RA+ naive T cells. All receptors derive from a human donor in good health. Some libraries in this study had Jurkat cell RNA spiked in.

In its sample, this clonotype was seen many times. The chain couples TRBV28 to TRBJ1-1, with TRBD1 matching over 12 bases. Germline-derived CDR1 and CDR2 are MDHEN and SYDVKM. The CDR3 runs 15 residues. V trimming: 5 bases; J trimming: 3 bases; junction bases outside the gene matches: 4. The CDR3 sequence is CASSGDRGQDTEAFF. Written as DNA, the CDR3 is TGTGCCAGCAGTGGGGACAGGGGGCAGGACACTGAAGCTTTCTTT.

This clonotype has a count of ten or more. V and J are TRBV25-1 and TRBJ2-3; TRBD2 is a possible D gene (6 bases). The CDR3 is 15 amino acids. Trimming left V 4 bases short and J 8 bases short, with 19 bases between. Germline V gene lookup returns CDR1 MGHDK and CDR2 SYGVNS. The CDR3 bases are TGTGCCAGCAGTGCACCCTGGCGGGGTCAAGTTACGCAGTATTTT. This codes for CASSAPWRGQVTQYF.

In its sample, this clonotype was seen many times. This chain joins TRBV6-2 or TRBV6-3 and TRBJ2-3; D remains unclear. Trimming took 5 bases from V and 8 from J, leaving 14 bases between them. This CDR3 contains 13 residues. Germline-derived CDR1 and CDR2 are MNHEY and SVGEGT. The CDR3 protein is CASSAYPGATQYF. CDR3 bases: TGTGCCAGCAGTGCTTATCCAGGCGCTACGCAGTATTTT.

This clonotype was recorded a few times. No conserved phenylalanine or tryptophan is present at the end of the CDR3, so a read error is the likely explanation. Because the CDR3's place on the DNA is in doubt, the DNA is left out and the CDR3 is given as listed by TCRdb. The rearrangement joins TRBV5-5 to TRBJ1-4. The CDR3 sequence runs 14 residues, both termini included. CDR1 and CDR2 from the germline V gene are SGHKS and YYEKEE (reference sequence). CDR3 protein: CASSLDPSYKATIG.

V and J are TRBV7-6 and TRBJ2-7; D not resolved. V dropped 4 bases and J dropped 6 bases, with 19 bases sitting between them. This CDR3 has 15 residues. Germline V lookup: CDR1 SGHVS, CDR2 FNYEAQ. The CDR3: CASSSELGPPGEQYF. The CDR3 DNA follows: TGTGCCAGCAGCTCTGAATTGGGTCCCCCAGGCGAGCAGTACTTC.

Concerning this clonotype itself: This sequence may be a read error, since a much larger clone differs from it by one base. V and J are TRBV6-6 and TRBJ2-3, with D maybe TRBD1 (5 bases). Germline CDR1 reads MNHNY; CDR2 reads SVGAGI (reference sequence). CDR3 length: 18 residues. The CDR3 sequence: CASRYSTRALSDTDTQYF. As DNA, the CDR3 is TGTGCCAGCAGATACTCGACCAGGGCCCTTTCCGACACAGATACGCAGTATTTT.

With respect to this clonotype: A read error may account for a junction end that differs from germline. V is TRBV27 and J is TRBJ1-4; 9 bases match TRBD1. The CDR3 has 15 amino acids. Germline assignment: CDR1 MNHEY and CDR2 SMNVEV (reference sequence). This chain's CDR3 is CVSSSLDRGGEKLFF. CDR3 coding DNA: TGTGTCAGCAGTTCGCTGGACAGGGGTGGTGAAAAACTGTTTTTT.

This clonotype was seen repeatedly, ten times or more. The chain combines TRBV27 with TRBJ1-1, with D perhaps matching TRBD1 (6 bases). V shed 6 bases and J shed 4 bases, with 12 bases lying between them. Looked up from germline, CDR1 is MNHEY and CDR2 is SMNVEV (reference sequence). The CDR3 is made up of 13 amino acids. CDR3 sequence (DNA): TGTGCCAGCAGGGACAGAGGTTCCACTGAAGCTTTCTTT. This encodes CASRDRGSTEAFF.

This clonotype was seen many times. The CDR3 here is CAWRTGLNTEAFF. DNA for the CDR3: TGTGCCTGGAGGACAGGTCTGAACACTGAAGCTTTCTTT. The chain links TRBV30 to TRBJ1-1; D might be TRBD1 (6 bases). CDR3 size: 13 residues. Per the germline V gene, CDR1 is GTSNPN and CDR2 is SVGIG (reference sequence). Trimming pared 3 bases from V and 0 bases from J, leaving 8 bases between. The full variable domain, in which reference TRBV30 and TRBJ1-1 provide the parts outside the CDR3, is SQTIHQWPATLVQPVGSPLSLECTVEGTSNPNLYWYRQAAGRGLQLLFYSVGIGQISSEVPQNLSASRPQDRQFILSSKKLLLSDSGFYLCAWRTGLNTEAFFGQGTRLTVV.

At least ten counts were recorded for this clonotype. DNA of the CDR3: TGCGCCAGCAGCCAAGATGGTGTGGGCCCTAGGGTCTACGAGCAGTACTTC. Protein: CASSQDGVGPRVYEQYF. This rearrangement joins TRBV4-3 to TRBJ2-7; D gene ambiguous. Germline-derived CDR1 and CDR2 are LGHNA and YSLEER. The CDR3 length is 17 residues. Between the trimmed V and J ends, which lost 0 bases and 3 bases, there was a span of 18 bases.

The CDR3 DNA sequence: TGTGCCAGCAGTTTATCTGGCGGGAGGGGGAACGAGCAGTACTTC. It specifies CASSLSGGRGNEQYF. The J gene is TRBJ2-7, the V gene TRBV27; 9 nucleotides match TRBD2. V trimming: 0 bases; J trimming: 5 bases; junction bases outside the gene matches: 5. The CDR3 sequence is 15 residues long. The germline gives CDR1 MNHEY, CDR2 SMNVEV (reference sequence).

The gene calls are TRBV24-1 and TRBJ2-1, with D possibly matching TRBD1 (5 bases). This CDR3 spans 16 amino acids. Germline lookup yields CDR1 KGHDR and CDR2 SFDVKD. Between the trimmed V and J ends, which lost 3 bases and 7 bases, there was a span of 18 bases. CDR3 nucleotides: TGTGCCACCAGTGATCTCCATGAGCAGGGAAGGAATGAGCAGTTCTTC. It specifies CATSDLHEQGRNEQFF.